This section outlines one TCR beta chain sequence together with its context. In the source study's methods: Nucleated cell counts were estimated from reference gene primer amplification. Measured with immunoSEQ multiplex PCR; TCRdb has only the in-frame clones, and not every one. V, J and clone size derive from that table, while D and trimming were established from the DNA sequence. The sample records tens of thousands of clones, approximately 80% being singletons. The data were obtained in a study of blood T cell repertoires in COVID-19. Study background: Samples of COVID-19 (acute and convalescent) were obtained from the United States, Italy and Spain. Nucleic acid was either cDNA or gDNA, and it came from T cells, B-cell-depleted T cells, or PBMCs.

CDR3 length: 15 residues. Germline V gives CDR1 MNHEY, CDR2 SMNVEV (reference sequence). The ends lost 6 bases at V and 0 bases at J; junction bases unmatched: 5. The chain recombines TRBV27 with TRBJ1-5, with 7 bases identical to TRBD1. What was sequenced was peripheral blood. This receptor was identified in a man aged 80 or over with acute or convalescent COVID-19. CDR3: CASSLQGVSNQPQHF. The DNA for the CDR3 is TGTGCCAGCAGCCTTCAGGGGGTTAGCAATCAGCCCCAGCATTTT.